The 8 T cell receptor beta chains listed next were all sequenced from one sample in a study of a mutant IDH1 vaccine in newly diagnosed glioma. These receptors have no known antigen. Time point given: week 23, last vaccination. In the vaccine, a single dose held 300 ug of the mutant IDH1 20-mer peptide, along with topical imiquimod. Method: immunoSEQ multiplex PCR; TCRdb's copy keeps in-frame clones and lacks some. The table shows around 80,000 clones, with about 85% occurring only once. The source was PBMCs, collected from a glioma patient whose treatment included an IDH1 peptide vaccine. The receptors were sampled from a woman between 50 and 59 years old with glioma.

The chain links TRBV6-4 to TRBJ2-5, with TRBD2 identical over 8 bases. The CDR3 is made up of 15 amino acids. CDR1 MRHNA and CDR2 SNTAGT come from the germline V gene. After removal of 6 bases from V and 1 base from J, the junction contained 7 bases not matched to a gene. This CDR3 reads CASSSAGGPQETQYF. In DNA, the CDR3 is TGTGCCAGCAGCTCGGCGGGAGGTCCCCAAGAGACCCAGTACTTC.

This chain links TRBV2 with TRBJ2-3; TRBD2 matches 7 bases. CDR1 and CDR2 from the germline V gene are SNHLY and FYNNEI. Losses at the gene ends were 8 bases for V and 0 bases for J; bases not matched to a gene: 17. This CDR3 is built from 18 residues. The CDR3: CASARASGGGASTDTQYF. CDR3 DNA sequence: TGTGCCAGCGCCCGGGCTAGCGGAGGAGGGGCTAGCACAGATACGCAGTATTTT.

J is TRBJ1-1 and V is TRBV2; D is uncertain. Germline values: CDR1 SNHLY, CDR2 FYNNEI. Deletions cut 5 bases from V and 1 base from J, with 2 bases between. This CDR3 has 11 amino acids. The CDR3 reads CASSRNTEAFF. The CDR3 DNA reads TGTGCCAGCAGTCGGAACACTGAAGCTTTCTTT.

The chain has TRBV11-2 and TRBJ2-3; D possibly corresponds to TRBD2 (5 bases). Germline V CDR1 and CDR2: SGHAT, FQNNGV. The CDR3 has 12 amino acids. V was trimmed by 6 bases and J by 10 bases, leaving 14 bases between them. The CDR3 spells CASRLRGLAQYF. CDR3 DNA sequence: TGTGCCAGCAGACTGCGAGGGTTGGCGCAGTATTTT. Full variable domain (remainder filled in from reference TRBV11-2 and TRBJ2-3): EAGVAQSPRYKIIEKRQSVAFWCNPISGHATLYWYQQILGQGPKLLIQFQNNGVVDDSQLPKDRFSAERLKGVDSTLKIQPAKLEDSAVYLCASRLRGLAQYFGPGTRLTVL.

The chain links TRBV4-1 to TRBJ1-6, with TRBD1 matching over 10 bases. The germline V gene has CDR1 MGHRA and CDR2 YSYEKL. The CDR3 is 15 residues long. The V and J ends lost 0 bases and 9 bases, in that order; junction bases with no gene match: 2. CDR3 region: CASSQERTGGSPLHF. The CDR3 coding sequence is TGCGCCAGCAGCCAAGAACGGACAGGGGGTTCACCCCTCCACTTT.

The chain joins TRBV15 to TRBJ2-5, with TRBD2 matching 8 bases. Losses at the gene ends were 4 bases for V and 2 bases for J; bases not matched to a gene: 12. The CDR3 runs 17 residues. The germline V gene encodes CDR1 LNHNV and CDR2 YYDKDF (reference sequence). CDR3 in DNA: TGTGCCACCAGCAAACGGAGAGGGGCGGGAGGACAAGAGACCCAGTACTTC. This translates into CATSKRRGAGGQETQYF. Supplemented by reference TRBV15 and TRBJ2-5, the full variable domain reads DAMVIQNPRYQVTQFGKPVTLSCSQTLNHNVMYWYQQKSSQAPKLLFHYYDKDFNNEADTPDNFQSRRPNTSFCFLDIRSPGLGDTAMYLCATSKRRGAGGQETQYFGPGTRLLVL.

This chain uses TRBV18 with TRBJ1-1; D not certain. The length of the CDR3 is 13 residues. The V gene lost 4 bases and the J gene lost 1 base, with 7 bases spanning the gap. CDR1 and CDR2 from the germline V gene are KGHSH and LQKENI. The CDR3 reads CASSQGKNTEAFF. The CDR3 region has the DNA TGTGCCAGCTCACAGGGAAAGAACACTGAAGCTTTCTTT.

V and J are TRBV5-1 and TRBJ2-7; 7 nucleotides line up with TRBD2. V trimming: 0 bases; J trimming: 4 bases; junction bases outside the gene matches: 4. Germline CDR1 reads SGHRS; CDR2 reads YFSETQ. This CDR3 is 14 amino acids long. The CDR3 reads CASSLAPSGYEQYF. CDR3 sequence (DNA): TGCGCCAGCAGCTTGGCCCCTAGCGGTTACGAGCAGTACTTC.